This TCR beta chain was captured by sequencing in a study of OX40 agonist ivuxolimab in advanced cancers. About the investigation overall: The costimulatory receptor OX40 (CD134) was targeted by ivuxolimab, a fully human IgG2 agonistic monoclonal antibody. Intravenous ivuxolimab was administered to patients every 2 weeks at six dose levels: 0.01, 0.1, 0.3, 1.5, 3 and 10 mg/kg. Among the 52 dose-escalation patients, some 20 had hepatocellular carcinoma, approximately 15 melanoma, 9 renal cell carcinoma and 9 head and neck cancer. In the dose-escalation cohort, roughly 82% of patients were male, and the mean age was approximately 60 years with a range of about 20 to 90. Patients were allowed to have had prior anti-PD-1, anti-PD-L1 or anti-CTLA-4 therapy, and around 41% of the dose-escalation patients had previously received checkpoint inhibitors. Three dose-escalation patients achieved partial responses, one with hepatocellular carcinoma and two with cutaneous melanoma. The point of sequencing TCRbeta in the periphery was to test whether ivuxolimab changed TCR sequence diversity and drove clonal T-cell expansion. The paper reports the monotherapy dose-escalation portion (N of about 47 patients) of the phase I ivuxolimab trial. Overall results and qualifications from the work: In the 0.1-3.0 mg/kg groups, partial responders had among the lowest normalized peripheral clonal expansion, particularly in CD8+ T cells. After ivuxolimab, more expanded clones were found on average in CD8+ T cells than in CD4+ T cells. At doses from 0.1 to 3.0 mg/kg, clonal expansion was seen in both CD4+ and CD8+ blood T cells between baseline and week 6. Low levels of normalized T-cell clonal expansion were also shown by some nonresponding patients. Which antigens the clonally expanded peripheral T cells were specific for was not determined.

To sequence the TCRbeta CDR3 region, genomic DNA was isolated from the sorted cells. TCRbeta CDR3 regions were sequenced using the immunoSEQ Assay. Not all clones reach the TCRdb copy of this immuneACCESS table, which keeps in-frame sequences only. Checked studies attribute under half of the gap to unresolved V genes and leave the rest unexplained. The sample profile shows some 70,000 clones; roughly 90% of them were found once. Around 2.3% of the sample lies in the top ten. Patients with a history of autoimmune disease or receiving systemic immunosuppression were excluded from the trial. Peripheral blood for TCR sequencing was collected from all dose cohorts at baseline, on cycle 4 day 1, and on cycle 7 day 1. The samples were taken from a phase I, first-in-human, multicenter, open-label dose-escalation trial of ivuxolimab. The trial enrolled adults with locally advanced or metastatic head and neck squamous cell, hepatocellular, melanoma or renal cell carcinoma. Before TCR sequencing, CD4+ T cells and CD8+ T cells were sorted from peripheral blood as separate populations.

Concerning this clone: What antigen it recognizes has not been identified. No per-base quality is available; no much larger clone lies one base away.

This TCR derives from an adult with an advanced solid tumor such as melanoma, head and neck, liver or kidney cancer. Sequencing used CD4+ or CD8+ T cells sorted from blood, obtained in a trial of the OX40 agonist ivuxolimab.

CDR3 region: CASSDGARETQYF. DNA sequence: TGTGCCAGCAGTGATGGGGCTCGTGAGACCCAGTACTTC. The chain couples TRBV25-1 to TRBJ2-5; perhaps TRBD1 is the D gene, with 5 bases matching. CDR1 and CDR2, per the germline V gene, are MGHDK and SYGVNS. The junction shows trimming of 3 bases on V and 5 bases on J, plus 10 bases between the germline ends. Spanning cysteine to phenylalanine, the CDR3 consists of 13 amino acids. Just the 39-base CDR3 DNA is kept, in frame starting at base 1.